The source of this T cell receptor (beta chain) is a study of vaccination effects on CD4 cells after COVID-19. Study in general: Post-vaccine specimens arrived a median 72 days past the second dose. Each well held approximately 2.2 million PBMC cultured with 8.5 to 10 ug/ml peptides and 10 IU/ml IL-2.

The CDR3 has 15 amino acids. CDR1 and CDR2 (germline): LNHDA, SQIVND (reference sequence). Trimming cost V 5 bases and J 6 bases, with 20 bases left between them. It was after around eleven days of culture that CD4+ T cells were isolated. Participants were given two doses of BNT162b2 or mRNA-1273 vaccine. On both days 3 and 7, half of the culture medium was replaced with IL-2 medium. Sequenced by immunoSEQ multiplex PCR; TCRdb stores in-frame clones only, minus some. The sample holds approximately 9,800 clones, under 80% seen once. Points from the study as a whole: Vaccine- and infection-induced clones showed marked clonal contraction late following vaccination.

A word on this clone: Antigen: not known.

The receptor was isolated from a human donor who received a COVID-19 vaccine. This chain uses TRBV19 with TRBJ2-7; TRBD2 is a possible D gene (6 bases). Sequenced material: CD4+ T cells from PBMCs cultured without peptide, taken after COVID-19 vaccination. The CDR3: CASSVGMAVGGEQYF. Here the CDR3 DNA reads TGTGCCAGTAGTGTCGGGATGGCGGTGGGGGGCGAGCAGTACTTC.